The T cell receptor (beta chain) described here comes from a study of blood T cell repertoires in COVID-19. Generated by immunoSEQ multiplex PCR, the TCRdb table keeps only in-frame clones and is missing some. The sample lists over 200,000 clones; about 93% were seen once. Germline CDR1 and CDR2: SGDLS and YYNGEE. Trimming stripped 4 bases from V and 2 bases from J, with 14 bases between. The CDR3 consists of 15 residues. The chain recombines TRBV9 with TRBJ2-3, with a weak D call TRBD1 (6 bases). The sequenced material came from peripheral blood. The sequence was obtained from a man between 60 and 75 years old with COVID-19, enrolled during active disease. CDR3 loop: CASSLTGSLTDTQYF. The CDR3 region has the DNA TGTGCCAGCAGCTTAACAGGGAGTCTCACAGATACGCAGTATTTT.